This TCR beta chain comes out of a study of response to subunit inactivated influenza vaccine. TCRdb processed the RT-PCR reads anew with MiXCR; each CDR3 protein has one entry. The data show 500,000 to 600,000 distinct CDR3 sequences, roughly 13% seen once. This clonotype was found a few times. The antigen is not known. The CDR3 contains 12 residues. Trimming took 3 bases from V and 2 from J, leaving 6 bases between them. The germline V gene encodes CDR1 DFQATT and CDR2 SNEGSKA (reference sequence). Study-level results: It was suggested by the authors that few new T cells are recruited by each seasonal influenza vaccination.

This sequence originates from a middle-aged man who received an inactivated influenza vaccine. This chain joins TRBV20-1 and TRBJ2-3; no clear D. The specimen was PBMCs from blood, collected more than 35 days after vaccination. As DNA, the CDR3 is TGCAGTGCTAGCGGATTCACAGATACGCAGTATTTT. Its protein is CSASGFTDTQYF.